These 26 T cell receptor beta chains were all obtained from the same sample, sequenced in a study of blood T cell repertoires in COVID-19. The repertoire was sequenced with immunoSEQ multiplex PCR; TCRdb's copy has only in-frame clones and lacks some. The sample includes 250,000 to 350,000 clones, 75% to 90% of them seen just once. Material: peripheral blood. The source is a man between 18 and 35 years old with active or convalescent COVID-19.

The chain links TRBV11-2 to TRBJ2-1; 8 bases line up with TRBD1. Germline V gene data show CDR1 as SGHAT and CDR2 as FQNNGV. Unmatched junction bases numbered 6, after V lost 5 bases and J lost 9 bases. The CDR3 spans 13 residues. CDR3 sequence reads: CASSPTGGSEQFF. The CDR3 bases are TGTGCCAGCAGCCCTACAGGGGGGAGTGAGCAGTTCTTC.

This clone was seen once. The chain is built from TRBV2 and TRBJ2-3, with TRBD2 matching over 7 bases. Germline lookup yields CDR1 SNHLY and CDR2 FYNNEI. The CDR3 has 15 amino acids. With 8 bases clipped from V and 2 bases from J, the junction kept 10 bases outside the gene matches. The CDR3 bases are TGTGCCAGCGAGGAGGGACTAACATTCACAGATACGCAGTATTTT. Amino acids: CASEEGLTFTDTQYF.

This chain's CDR3 is CASSTAAGGTNTGELFF. The DNA of the CDR3 is TGTGCCAGCAGCACCGCAGCGGGAGGGACGAACACCGGGGAGCTGTTTTTT. The J gene is TRBJ2-2, the V gene TRBV5-4; 10 bases are a match to TRBD2. Germline V gene lookup returns CDR1 SGHNT and CDR2 YYREEE (reference sequence). The CDR3 spans 17 residues. V trimming: 4 bases; J trimming: 0 bases; junction bases outside the gene matches: 6.

The chain recombines TRBV5-1 with TRBJ1-4; 8 bases fit TRBD1. J was trimmed by 7 bases and V by 4 bases; bases with no gene match: 6. In germline, CDR1 is SGHRS, CDR2 YFSETQ. This CDR3 is 14 amino acids long. The CDR3 reads CASSPGGAFEKLFF. The CDR3 DNA sequence: TGCGCCAGCAGCCCAGGGGGCGCTTTTGAAAAACTGTTTTTT.

The chain links TRBV2 to TRBJ1-2, with 9 positions matching TRBD1. With 6 bases clipped from V and 6 bases from J, the junction kept 8 bases outside the gene matches. The CDR3 has 14 amino acids. Germline CDR1 SNHLY, CDR2 FYNNEI. CDR3 sequence reads: CASRHRDRVDGYTF. The CDR3 nucleotides read TGTGCCAGCAGGCACCGGGACAGGGTTGATGGCTACACCTTC. Full variable domain (remainder filled in from reference TRBV2 and TRBJ1-2): EPEVTQTPSHQVTQMGQEVILRCVPISNHLYFYWYRQILGQKVEFLVSFYNNEISEKSEIFDDQFSVERPDGSNFTLKIRSTKLEDSAMYFCASRHRDRVDGYTFGSGTRLTVV.

This chain connects TRBV2 to TRBJ1-5, with a possible D match to TRBD1 (6 bases). The CDR3 length is 14 residues. CDR1 is SNHLY, CDR2 FYNNEI, per germline. Trimming cost V 4 bases and J 6 bases, with 13 bases left between them. CDR3 in DNA: TGTGCCAGCAGTGGATTACAGGGTTTTCAGCCCCAGCATTTT. Translation gives CASSGLQGFQPQHF.

The chain has TRBV4-3 and TRBJ1-2; D is perhaps TRBD1 (6 bases). The ends were cut back, 0 bases at V and 2 bases at J, with 10 bases in the middle. In germline, CDR1 is LGHNA, CDR2 YSLEER. The CDR3 sequence is 15 residues long. CDR3 sequence reads: CASSQDGTPNYGYTF. DNA for the CDR3: TGCGCCAGCAGCCAAGATGGGACACCAAACTATGGCTACACCTTC.

The V and J genes are TRBV7-6 and TRBJ2-3; 11 bases match TRBD2. V gave up 0 bases and J gave up 4 bases; unmatched junction bases: 6. The germline V gene encodes CDR1 SGHVS and CDR2 FNYEAQ. The CDR3 consists of 17 residues. The CDR3 loop reads CASSLAKGLAVSDTQYF. In nucleotides, the CDR3 is TGTGCCAGCAGCTTAGCGAAGGGACTAGCGGTTTCAGATACGCAGTATTTT.

The chain carries TRBV18 and TRBJ1-5; tentatively, D is TRBD1 (6 bases). Germline V gene data show CDR1 as KGHSH and CDR2 as LQKENI. Trimming took 3 bases from V and 4 from J, leaving 13 bases between them. The CDR3 runs to 15 residues. For the CDR3, the DNA is TGTGCCAGCTCACCCACAGGGAACATAAATCAGCCCCAGCATTTT. Translated: CASSPTGNINQPQHF.

V gene TRBV18 combines with J gene TRBJ2-3; 11 nucleotides align to TRBD2. V lost 3 bases to trimming and J lost 1 base; unmatched junction nucleotides: 0. Germline V gene lookup returns CDR1 KGHSH and CDR2 LQKENI. This CDR3 is built from 15 residues. CDR3 in amino acids: CASSPGLAGTDTQYF. The CDR3 nucleotides read TGTGCCAGCTCACCGGGACTAGCGGGCACAGATACGCAGTATTTT.

V is TRBV4-3 and J is TRBJ1-2; the D gene is possibly TRBD1 (6 bases). The CDR3 is 15 residues long. V was cut by 2 bases and J by 6 bases, with 16 bases left in between. Germline V gene sequence: CDR1 LGHNA, CDR2 YSLEER. The DNA for the CDR3 is TGCGCCAGCAGCCAACCCGGACAGTCCCCACATGGCTACACCTTC. Translation: CASSQPGQSPHGYTF.

The chain links TRBV19 to TRBJ2-7; the D is unclear. V was shortened by 4 bases and J by 6 bases, with 19 bases between the two germline ends. This CDR3 contains 15 residues. CDR1 is LNHDA and CDR2 is SQIVND in the germline V gene (reference sequence). This CDR3 is CASSNFASGAVEQYF. CDR3 bases: TGTGCCAGTAGTAACTTTGCGTCCGGAGCCGTCGAGCAGTACTTC.

The chain links TRBV5-6 to TRBJ2-5; 7 bases agree with TRBD2. CDR1 is SGHDT, CDR2 YYEEEE, per germline. This CDR3 contains 15 residues. V was pared by 4 bases and J by 2 bases, with 8 bases of the junction left unmatched. CDR3 nucleotide sequence: TGTGCCAGCAGCCCCCGGGGAGGGCCTCAAGAGACCCAGTACTTC. The encoded protein is CASSPRGGPQETQYF.

This rearrangement joins TRBV4-1 to TRBJ2-5; tentative D call: TRBD1 (5 bases). This CDR3 has 11 residues. Germline V CDR1 and CDR2: MGHRA, YSYEKL. V dropped 2 bases and J dropped 7 bases, with 5 bases sitting between them. The CDR3 DNA is TGCGCCAGCAGCCAACAGGGGACCCAGTACTTC. Translated: CASSQQGTQYF.

The chain recombines TRBV19 with TRBJ1-3; 7 bases fit TRBD1. Trimming took 6 bases from V and 7 from J; bases not matched to a gene: 12. Germline CDR1 and CDR2: LNHDA and SQIVND (reference sequence). The length of the CDR3 is 15 residues. The chain's CDR3 is CASRRARGAENTIYF. DNA for the CDR3: TGTGCCAGTAGGAGGGCCAGGGGGGCCGAGAACACCATATATTTT.

This clone came up a few times. The chain links TRBV19 to TRBJ1-1; D ambiguous. The CDR3 has 13 residues. V was trimmed by 10 bases and J by 4 bases, leaving 16 bases between them. Germline values: CDR1 LNHDA, CDR2 SQIVND (reference sequence). CDR3 in amino acids: CATHKEAGTEAFF. CDR3 nucleotides: TGTGCCACTCACAAGGAGGCTGGCACTGAAGCTTTCTTT.

V and J are TRBV20-1 and TRBJ2-1; D gene uncertain. Trimming stripped 3 bases from V and 7 bases from J, with 7 bases between. The CDR3 runs to 11 residues. Germline lookup yields CDR1 DFQATT and CDR2 SNEGSKA (reference sequence). The CDR3 coding sequence is TGCAGTGCTAGCCAGTGGAATGAGCAGTTCTTC. It encodes CSASQWNEQFF.

Only one count was recorded for this clone. J is TRBJ1-1 and V is TRBV28, with D maybe TRBD1 (6 bases). CDR1 and CDR2 (germline): MDHEN, SYDVKM. This CDR3 is built from 15 residues. V dropped 5 bases and J dropped 4 bases, with 17 bases sitting between them. The CDR3, as DNA: TGTGCCAGCAGTGGCCGCACAGGGAATCCCACTGAAGCTTTCTTT. Translated, it gives CASSGRTGNPTEAFF.

The chain couples TRBV7-9 to TRBJ2-3; a weak D match, TRBD2 (6 bases). Germline values: CDR1 SEHNR, CDR2 FQNEAQ (reference sequence). CDR3 length: 16 residues. Trimming shortened V by 5 bases and J by 2 bases, and 17 bases separated the two germline ends. CDR3 nucleotide sequence: TGTGCCAGCAGCCCCGGGGGTGGAATCTACACAGATACGCAGTATTTT. It is translated as CASSPGGGIYTDTQYF. The full variable domain, rest sourced from reference TRBV7-9 and TRBJ2-3, is DTGVSQNPRHKITKRGQNVTFRCDPISEHNRLYWYRQTLGQGPEFLTYFQNEAQLEKSRLLSDRFSAERPKGSFSTLEIQRTEQGDSAMYLCASSPGGGIYTDTQYFGPGTRLTVL.

The chain joins TRBV28 to TRBJ1-4, with 8 bases matching TRBD1. CDR3 length: 18 amino acids. V shed 3 bases and J 8 bases; nucleotides not matched to a gene: 17. Germline V gene lookup returns CDR1 MDHEN and CDR2 SYDVKM. The CDR3 DNA is TGTGCCAGCAGTTTGGGAGGGGACAGGTTTCCGTTAAGAGAAAAACTGTTTTTT. As protein: CASSLGGDRFPLREKLFF.

A single count supports this clone. The chain employs TRBV6-5 and TRBJ2-3, with a possible D match to TRBD1 (5 bases). CDR1 MNHEY and CDR2 SVGAGI come from the germline V gene. There are 12 residues in the CDR3. V lost 6 bases and J lost 3, with 7 bases in between. CDR3 bases: TGTGCCAGCAGGGGGCGGACAGATACGCAGTATTTT. Translation: CASRGRTDTQYF.

This clone was picked up one time. V usage is TRBV18 and J usage is TRBJ2-4; D is unclear. V was pared by 0 bases and J by 0 bases, with 3 bases between. Per germline, CDR1 KGHSH and CDR2 LQKENI. The CDR3 loop spans 14 amino acids. CDR3 sequence reads: CASSPPIAKNIQYF. The DNA of the CDR3 is TGTGCCAGCTCACCACCCATAGCCAAAAACATTCAGTACTTC.

The V gene is TRBV28, the J gene TRBJ1-1, with 7 bases fitting TRBD1. The CDR3 loop spans 16 amino acids. Germline lookup yields CDR1 MDHEN and CDR2 SYDVKM. V lost 5 bases and J lost 4; bases outside the gene matches: 13. This chain's CDR3 is CASSQYEQGMSTEAFF. The CDR3 DNA is TGTGCCAGCAGTCAGTACGAACAGGGGATGAGCACTGAAGCTTTCTTT.

The chain couples TRBV10-3 to TRBJ1-2; TRBD1 matches 9 bases. Germline CDR1 ENHRY, CDR2 SYGVKD. With 2 bases clipped from V and 4 bases from J, the junction kept 2 bases outside the gene matches. This CDR3 spans 14 amino acids. DNA of the CDR3: TGTGCCATCAGTGAGCCGGACAGGGGCTATGGCTACACCTTC. Its protein product is CAISEPDRGYGYTF.

The J gene is TRBJ2-1, the V gene TRBV5-6; 9 bases match TRBD2. Germline CDR1 SGHDT, CDR2 YYEEEE. V gave up 4 bases and J gave up 7 bases; unmatched junction bases: 9. The CDR3 is made up of 15 amino acids. CDR3 DNA sequence: TGTGCCAGCAGCCGTAGCGGGAGTTGGAGTAATGAGCAGTTCTTC. Translation gives CASSRSGSWSNEQFF.

The CDR3 DNA follows: TGTGCCAGCAGCGTAGAACGGGGTCTAAACAATGAGCAGTTCTTC. Amino acids: CASSVERGLNNEQFF. The chain couples TRBV9 to TRBJ2-1, with a weak D call TRBD2 (5 bases). The germline V gene encodes CDR1 SGDLS and CDR2 YYNGEE. The V end lost 0 bases, the J end lost 5 bases, and 12 bases lay between the germline ends. The CDR3 spans 15 residues.